This T cell receptor (beta chain) was sequenced during a study of T cell repertoires in cytomegalovirus infection. Study in general: In public TCR beta signatures, there were indications of both CMV infection and matching HLA type. Study findings and constraints: HLA-C-restricted CMV-specific TCR beta clonotypes were dominant in the ex vivo response. Accumulated public TCR beta family frequency recognized individuals carrying CMV together with the relevant HLA.

Trimming removed 4 bases from V and 4 bases from J; junction bases left unmatched: 9. Germline V gives CDR1 MGHRA, CDR2 YSYEKL. This CDR3 has 15 amino acids. The table lists this clonotype with many counts. As yet, its antigen is unknown. TCRdb passed the reads through MiXCR, listing each CDR3 protein once. Of hundreds of thousands of distinct CDR3 sequences detected, roughly 9.3% appear once; the ten largest clones hold around 2.5%. Sequences were obtained from PBMCs. The chain joins TRBV4-1 to TRBJ2-7, with 8 bases lining up with TRBD1. The TCR was taken from a human donor in good health (CMV status not recorded). Some clones in this sample may be carry-over from other donors' samples. CDR3 sequence reads: CASSRGQGPTYEQYF. As DNA, the CDR3 is TGCGCCAGCAGCCGAGGACAGGGCCCCACTTACGAGCAGTACTTC.